This entry concerns a single T cell receptor (beta chain). The antigen remains undetermined. H&E slides confirmed each diagnosis, reviewed by two pathologists independently. Nucleic acids came from premalignant or tumor cells enriched by macro-dissection. This table comes from immunoSEQ multiplex PCR, and its TCRdb copy is limited to in-frame clones, with some not included. This table has around 7,000 clones, 70% to 85% appearing once. The data originate from a study of immune evolution from preneoplasia to lung adenocarcinoma. Study results and limitations: Top clone frequencies peaked in normal lung, apparently declining through invasive adenocarcinoma.

Sequences were obtained from FFPE atypical adenomatous hyperplasia tissue from the lung. Indicated subset: atypical adenomatous hyperplasia (AAH), lung preneoplasia. This TCR was recovered from a donor aged 70 or over with lung adenocarcinoma. Some clones in this sample may be carry-over from other donors' samples.

CDR3 DNA sequence: TGTGCCAGCACCGGGACCCAGCAGGGACCCCAGCATTTT. This gives the protein CASTGTQQGPQHF. This rearrangement joins TRBV18 to TRBJ1-5; D is possibly TRBD1 (5 bases). CDR3 size: 13 residues. CDR1 and CDR2 (germline): KGHSH, LQKENI. Trimming removed 8 bases at V and 10 bases at J, with 18 bases between.